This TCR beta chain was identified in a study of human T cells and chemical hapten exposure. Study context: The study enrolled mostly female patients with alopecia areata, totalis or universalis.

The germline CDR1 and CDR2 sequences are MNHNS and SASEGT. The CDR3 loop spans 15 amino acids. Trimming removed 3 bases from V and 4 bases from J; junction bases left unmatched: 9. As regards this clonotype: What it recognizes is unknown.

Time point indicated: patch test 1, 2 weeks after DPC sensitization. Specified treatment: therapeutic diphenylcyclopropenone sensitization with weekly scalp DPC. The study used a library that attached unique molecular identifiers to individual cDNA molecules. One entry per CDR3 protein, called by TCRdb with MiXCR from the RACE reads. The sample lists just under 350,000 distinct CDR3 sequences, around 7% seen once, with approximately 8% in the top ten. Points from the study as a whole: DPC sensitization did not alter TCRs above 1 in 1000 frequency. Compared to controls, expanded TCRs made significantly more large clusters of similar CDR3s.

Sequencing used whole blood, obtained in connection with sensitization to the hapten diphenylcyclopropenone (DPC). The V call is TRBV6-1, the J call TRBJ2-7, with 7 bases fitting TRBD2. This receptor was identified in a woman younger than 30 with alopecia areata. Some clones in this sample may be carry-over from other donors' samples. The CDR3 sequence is CASSDGLAATYEQYF. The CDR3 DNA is TGTGCCAGCAGTGACGGGCTAGCGGCCACGTACGAGCAGTACTTC.